This passage covers 2 T cell receptor beta chains from one sample sequenced in a study of blood T cell dynamics during melanoma immunotherapy. The assay was immunoSEQ multiplex PCR, and TCRdb's table has in-frame clones only and misses some. The repertoire has about 9,700 clones, approximately 90% of them found once; the top ten carry 32%. Sample time point: pre-treatment baseline. Sequencing was performed on blood, taken from a patient treated with checkpoint blockade. These receptors were obtained from a human donor with melanoma.

This chain uses TRBV5-8 with TRBJ2-1, with D perhaps matching TRBD2 (5 bases). The CDR3 has 15 residues. The germline CDR1 and CDR2 sequences are SGHTS and YDEGEE. Between the trimmed V and J ends, which lost 0 bases and 4 bases, there was a span of 11 bases. DNA of the CDR3: TGTGCCAGCAGCTTGGACCGGGGTCGGTACAATGAGCAGTTCTTC. It translates to CASSLDRGRYNEQFF.

This clone appeared a few times. This sequence joins TRBV5-1 and TRBJ2-5; 14 bases fit TRBD2. Germline CDR1 reads SGHRS; CDR2 reads YFSETQ. There are 16 residues in the CDR3. V shed 3 bases and J 1 base; nucleotides not matched to a gene: 2. DNA for the CDR3: TGCGCCAGCAGCTGGGGGACTAGCGGGGGCCAAGAGACCCAGTACTTC. Its translation is CASSWGTSGGQETQYF.